A selection of T cell receptor beta chains follows, all from one sample in a study of cytomegalovirus exposure and HLA in healthy donors. Clones were read by immunoSEQ multiplex PCR, and TCRdb kept only the in-frame ones, dropping some. The sample shows approximately 100,000 clones, about 75% of them seen only once. The source material was PBMCs. The source is a woman aged 18-29 years in good health and CMV-seropositive. CDR3s include the opening cysteine and the closing phenylalanine or tryptophan. D genes are given only for firm matches. Clone size is not always given. Where it is, it says once, few, many or a class for expanded clones.

d_call | j_call | clone_size | v_call | cdr3_nt | cdr3_aa
TRBD2 | TRBJ2-7 | once | TRBV6-1 | TGTGCCAGCTGCCAAAGAGCGGGAGGGCCGGGCGAGCAGTACTTC | CASCQRAGGPGEQYF
TRBD2 | TRBJ2-1 | few | TRBV28 | TGTGCCAGCAGTCGACTGCCTCGGACTAGCGGGAGTATGAGCTCCTACAATGAGCAGTTCTTC | CASSRLPRTSGSMSSYNEQFF
- | TRBJ2-7 | - | TRBV7-2 | TGTGCCAGCAGTCTCTCGGGTCAGGGCTACGAGCAGTACTTC | CASSLSGQGYEQYF
TRBD2 | TRBJ2-1 | few | TRBV27 | TGTGCCAGCAGTAAACTACCCGGGACTAGCGCTTACAATGAGCAGTTCTTC | CASSKLPGTSAYNEQFF
- | TRBJ1-4 | - | TRBV7-2 | TGTGCCAGCAGCTTGGGTCAGGGTCGAGAAAAACTGTTTTTT | CASSLGQGREKLFF
TRBD2 | TRBJ2-1 | - | TRBV30 | TGTGCCTGGAGTGTACTGGCGGGAGGGTACAATGAGCAGTTCTTC | CAWSVLAGGYNEQFF
TRBD1 | TRBJ1-2 | few | TRBV5-1 | TGCGCCAGCAGCTCTCAGGGGGCAGGCTATGGCTACACCTTC | CASSSQGAGYGYTF
- | TRBJ1-2 | - | TRBV28 | TGTGCCAGCAGTTTATTTCCAGGCAGCTATGGCTACACCTTC | CASSLFPGSYGYTF
- | TRBJ1-2 | - | TRBV9 | TGTGCCAGCCAAAGGGCGGGTGACTATGGCTACACCTTC | CASQRAGDYGYTF
- | TRBJ1-3 | - | TRBV30 | TGTGCCTGGAGTTCAGGGATCACTGGAAACACCATATATTTT | CAWSSGITGNTIYF
TRBD2 | TRBJ2-1 | few | TRBV5-1 | TGCGCCAGCAGCTTGAGGGAGGAGCGGGAGGCCCGTCACAATGAGCAGTTCTTC | CASSLREEREARHNEQFF
- | TRBJ2-3 | - | TRBV9 | TGTGCCAGCAGCGCCAGCGTTTCTAGCACAGATACGCAGTATTTT | CASSASVSSTDTQYF
- | TRBJ2-7 | - | TRBV6-4 | TGTGCCAGCAGCCCCGCGATTGAAAGCGGCGAGCAGTACTTC | CASSPAIESGEQYF
TRBD2 | TRBJ2-3 | - | TRBV10-3 | TGTGCCATCAGTCGACTAGCGGGGACCACAGATACGCAGTATTTT | CAISRLAGTTDTQYF
- | TRBJ1-2 | - | TRBV21-1 | TGTGCCAGCAGCAAAAAGCAGCAGGACAGGGGGCGCGGGGCTAACTATGGCTACACCTTC | CASSKKQQDRGRGANYGYTF
- | TRBJ2-5 | - | TRBV6-1 | TGTGCCAGCAGTGACCGTCCCCCGGCGTTCGGGAAGACCCAGTACTTC | CASSDRPPAFGKTQYF
- | TRBJ2-3 | - | TRBV19 | TGTGCCAGTAGTATGGGGACTTTCACAGATACGCAGTATTTT | CASSMGTFTDTQYF
TRBD1 | TRBJ2-3 | - | TRBV7-2 | TGTGCCAGCAGCCGACAGGGCCGGAGCACAGATACGCAGTATTTT | CASSRQGRSTDTQYF
TRBD2 | TRBJ2-7 | - | TRBV4-2 | TGTGCCAGCAGCCAACCTAGCGGGAGGCTCTTTTCCTACGAGCAGTACTTC | CASSQPSGRLFSYEQYF
- | TRBJ2-5 | - | TRBV28 | TGTGCCAGCAGTTTATCGGGAGAAGAGACCCAGTACTTC | CASSLSGEETQYF
TRBD2 | TRBJ2-7 | - | TRBV7-2 | TGTGCCAGCAGCTCCGGGACTAGCGGTTCCTACGAGCAGTACTTC | CASSSGTSGSYEQYF
TRBD1 | TRBJ2-7 | - | TRBV28 | TGTGCCAGCAGTCTCCGGGACAGGGACCTCTACGAGCAGTACTTC | CASSLRDRDLYEQYF
TRBD2 | TRBJ2-1 | - | TRBV7-2 | TGTGCCAGCAGCATAACTAGCGGACGTCACAATGAGCAGTTCTTC | CASSITSGRHNEQFF
- | TRBJ1-2 | - | TRBV28 | TGTGCCAGCAGTTTACTCGCAGGGTTGAGGGGGAGCGGTGGCTACACCTTC | CASSLLAGLRGSGGYTF
- | TRBJ2-7 | - | TRBV7-2 | TGTGCCAGCAGCTTAACTACGACAGTCACCTCCTACGAGCAGTACTTC | CASSLTTTVTSYEQYF
- | TRBJ2-7 | once | TRBV7-2 | TGTGCCAGCAGGTTTACCCAGGGCCCCTACGAGCAGTACTTC | CASRFTQGPYEQYF
- | TRBJ2-5 | - | TRBV28 | TGTGCCAGATACCTCCGCGGTGTAGAGACCCAGTACTTC | CARYLRGVETQYF
- | TRBJ2-5 | - | TRBV9 | TGTGCCAGCAGCGTAGGACAGGCTTTAGAGGAGACCCAGTACTTC | CASSVGQALEETQYF
TRBD1 | TRBJ2-7 | few | TRBV4-3 | TGCGCCAGCAGCCAAGCCTTGGGACAGGGGAGCGAGCAGTACTTC | CASSQALGQGSEQYF
TRBD1 | TRBJ2-6 | few | TRBV5-1 | TGCGCCAGCAGCCCCGGGACAGGCCCTCCCTCTGGGGCCAACGTCCTGACTTTC | CASSPGTGPPSGANVLTF
- | TRBJ2-1 | - | TRBV5-1 | TGCGCCAGCAGCTTGGCTTTGACATTAGCGAGCTCCTACAATGAGCAGTTCTTC | CASSLALTLASSYNEQFF
- | TRBJ1-5 | - | TRBV4-1 | TGCGCCAGCAGCCAAAGGGCAGGGAATCAGCCCCAGCATTTT | CASSQRAGNQPQHF
TRBD1 | TRBJ1-2 | - | TRBV27 | TGTGCCAGCAGGCCCCCGAAAAGGTTGTTGGGACAGGGGGCGCAGGACCATGGCTACACCTTC | CASRPPKRLLGQGAQDHGYTF
TRBD2 | TRBJ2-7 | once | TRBV28 | TGTGCCAGCACCTTTTGGGTGCGTGGGAGGGCGGGCGAGCAGTACTTC | CASTFWVRGRAGEQYF
- | TRBJ2-7 | - | TRBV27 | TGTGCCAGCAGACGCAAACCCAGGGAAATCAACGAGCAGTACTTC | CASRRKPREINEQYF
TRBD1 | TRBJ1-1 | - | TRBV7-3 | TGTGCCAGCAGCTCCGGGACAGGGAACACTGAAGCTTTCTTT | CASSSGTGNTEAFF
- | TRBJ1-5 | - | TRBV7-9 | TGTGCCAGCAGCGTCGGGGGGGGCAATCAGCCCCAGCATTTT | CASSVGGGNQPQHF
TRBD2 | TRBJ2-7 | - | TRBV7-2 | TGTGCCAGCAGCTTAACTAGCGGCCAGTACGAGCAGTACTTC | CASSLTSGQYEQYF
- | TRBJ1-2 | - | TRBV4-3 | TGCGCCAGCAGCCAAGGGAGGACAGAAAACTATGGCTACACCTTC | CASSQGRTENYGYTF
- | TRBJ1-1 | - | TRBV2 | TGTGCCAGCAGCGAGCAAATTGAAGCTTTCTTT | CASSEQIEAFF
TRBD2 | TRBJ2-5 | - | TRBV11-2 | TGTGCCAGCAGCCCCGGACTAGCGGGAGAGACCCAGTACTTC | CASSPGLAGETQYF
TRBD1 | TRBJ2-7 | - | TRBV6-5 | TGTGCCAGCAGGGCGGCCGGGACAGGGAACGTCGAGCAGTACTTC | CASRAAGTGNVEQYF
TRBD2 | TRBJ2-3 | - | TRBV5-1 | TGCGCCAGCAGCTTCGGACTAGACCTCACAGATACGCAGTATTTT | CASSFGLDLTDTQYF
TRBD2 | TRBJ2-7 | few | TRBV29-1 | TGCAGCGTTGTTGCTAGCGGGAGTTACGAGCAGTACTTC | CSVVASGSYEQYF
- | TRBJ1-4 | - | TRBV6-5 | TGTGCCAGCAGTTACTCGGGCAGAACTAATGAAAAACTGTTTTTT | CASSYSGRTNEKLFF
TRBD2 | TRBJ2-7 | - | TRBV27 | TGTGCCAGCAGTCCCCCTCCGGGGGGCTACGAGCAGTACTTC | CASSPPPGGYEQYF
- | TRBJ1-2 | - | TRBV21-1 | TGTGCCAGCAGCAAAGGCAGTTTTAACTATGGCTACACCTTC | CASSKGSFNYGYTF
- | TRBJ2-1 | few | TRBV23-1 | TGCGCCAGCAACAATTCCTCGGGGGGCTCATGGAATGAGCAGTTCTTC | CASNNSSGGSWNEQFF
TRBD2 | TRBJ2-1 | - | TRBV27 | TGTGCCAGCAGTTTCATGGCGACTAGCCTCTCCTACAATGAGCAGTTCTTC | CASSFMATSLSYNEQFF
- | TRBJ2-1 | - | TRBV7-6 | TGTGCCAGCAGCCTCTTCCTCGGGACTTCCAATGAGCAGTTCTTC | CASSLFLGTSNEQFF
- | TRBJ2-7 | - | TRBV7-9 | TGTGCCAGCAGCCATAGAGGGTCGCTAGCTCACGAGCAGTACTTC | CASSHRGSLAHEQYF
- | TRBJ2-5 | - | TRBV7-3 | TGTGCCAGCAGCTTAAGTGCCACCGAGGGAGAGACCCAGTACTTC | CASSLSATEGETQYF
TRBD1 | TRBJ2-6 | - | TRBV6-5 | TGTGCCAGCAGTTTTGACAGGGCGGTCAACGTCCTGACTTTC | CASSFDRAVNVLTF
TRBD1 | TRBJ2-7 | - | TRBV7-2 | TGTGCCAGCGAGACGGGACAGAGCTCCTACGAGCAGTACTTC | CASETGQSSYEQYF
- | TRBJ2-2 | once | TRBV5-1 | TGCGCCAGCAGCGCCGACATAAACACCGGGGAGCTGTTTTTT | CASSADINTGELFF
TRBD2 | TRBJ2-3 | - | TRBV4-1 | TGCGCCAGCAGCCAAGATGCGAGAATAGCTAGCGGGAGGGCCAACACAGATACGCAGTATTTT | CASSQDARIASGRANTDTQYF
TRBD1 | TRBJ2-7 | - | TRBV9 | TGTGCCAGCAGCACAACCGGGACAGGCCTACTCTACGAGCAGTACTTC | CASSTTGTGLLYEQYF
- | TRBJ1-1 | few | TRBV6-5 | TGTGCCAGCAGTACCGCGAGGGGGGGGGCTTTCTTT | CASSTARGGAFF
TRBD2 | TRBJ2-3 | once | TRBV5-4 | TGTGCCAGCAGCCGAGGGGGACTAGCGGGCCCTCGGGGGGTGGAGTATTTT | CASSRGGLAGPRGVEYF